The present T cell receptor (beta chain) was sequenced within a study of cytomegalovirus exposure and HLA in healthy donors. This clone was counted a single time. Its antigen is unknown. Study observations and caveats: Within an earlier analysis, most TCR beta V segments proved productive either about 90% or about 30% of the time. The study designated 150 or so TCR beta chains cytomegalovirus-associated. Most observed TCR sequences were rare, whereas some public TCRs were detected in many donors. A later analysis linked roughly 17,000 TCR beta sequences to HLA alleles at 0.05 false discovery rate.

60 Vbeta and 13 Jbeta primers were used in PCR. The assay was immunoSEQ multiplex PCR, and TCRdb's table has in-frame clones only and misses some. The table has around 170,000 clones, less than 85% seen once. This CDR3 spans 14 amino acids. The germline V gene has CDR1 SGHNT and CDR2 YENEEA. V gave up 0 bases and J gave up 1 base, with 5 bases separating them. The rearrangement uses TRBV11-3 and TRBJ2-3; D gene uncertain. The sequenced material came from PBMCs. The source of this sequence is a man aged 40-55 years in good health and CMV-seronegative. The CDR3 sequence is CASSLDAGTDTQYF. CDR3 DNA: TGTGCCAGCAGCTTAGATGCGGGCACAGATACGCAGTATTTT.